This T cell receptor beta chain was captured in a study of OX40 agonist ivuxolimab in advanced cancers. As for the study in general: Dose-escalation patients had hepatocellular carcinoma, melanoma, renal cell or head and neck cancer.

Using immunoSEQ multiplex PCR, the repertoire was profiled, and TCRdb retains in-frame clones only, with some absent. This table holds approximately 82,000 clones, about 91% found once. In the case of this clone: Its target is unknown.

The study, taken as a whole, reports: CD8+ T cells showed, on average, more clonal expansion than CD4+ cells. No antigen was identified for the clonally expanded peripheral T cells.

CDR3 length: 15 amino acids. The germline gives CDR1 MNHEY, CDR2 SMNVEV (reference sequence). Systemic immunosuppression or a history of autoimmune disease excluded patients. The sequence derives from an adult with an advanced solid tumor such as melanoma, head and neck, liver or kidney cancer. The chain links TRBV27 to TRBJ2-5, with a tentative D call TRBD2 (5 bases). The last part of the DNA fits TRBJ2-7 better; the J call may be wrong. This specimen was CD4+ or CD8+ T cells sorted from blood, taken in a trial of the OX40 agonist ivuxolimab. CDR3 region: CASSLVSGLSYEQYF. For the CDR3, the DNA is TGTGCCAGCAGTTTAGTAAGCGGACTCTCCTACGAGCAGTACTTC.